The source of this T cell receptor beta chain is a study of OX40 agonist ivuxolimab in advanced cancers. Study background: Among those treated, three patients had partial responses, one with hepatocellular carcinoma and two with cutaneous melanoma.

This table comes from immunoSEQ multiplex PCR, and its TCRdb copy is limited to in-frame clones, with some not included. The sample has around 84,000 clones; about 94% are singletons. With respect to this clone: Its cognate antigen is unknown. Other nucleotide sequences from this sample produce the same CDR3.

Study-wide findings and caveats: More expanded clones were found, on average, in CD8+ than in CD4+ T cells.

J gave up 4 bases and V 1 base, and 4 bases lay outside the gene matches. The CDR3 extends over 15 amino acids. The V gene's germline CDR1 is LNHDA and CDR2 SQIVND (reference sequence). The chain combines TRBV19 with TRBJ2-1; TRBD2 aligns across 7 bases. This specimen consisted of CD4+ or CD8+ T cells sorted from blood, obtained in a trial of the OX40 agonist ivuxolimab. The clonotype comes from an adult with an advanced solid tumor such as melanoma, head and neck, liver or kidney cancer. In DNA form, the CDR3 reads TGTGCCAGTAGTATAGCTAGCGGAGCTTACAATGAGCAGTTCTTC. It is translated as CASSIASGAYNEQFF.